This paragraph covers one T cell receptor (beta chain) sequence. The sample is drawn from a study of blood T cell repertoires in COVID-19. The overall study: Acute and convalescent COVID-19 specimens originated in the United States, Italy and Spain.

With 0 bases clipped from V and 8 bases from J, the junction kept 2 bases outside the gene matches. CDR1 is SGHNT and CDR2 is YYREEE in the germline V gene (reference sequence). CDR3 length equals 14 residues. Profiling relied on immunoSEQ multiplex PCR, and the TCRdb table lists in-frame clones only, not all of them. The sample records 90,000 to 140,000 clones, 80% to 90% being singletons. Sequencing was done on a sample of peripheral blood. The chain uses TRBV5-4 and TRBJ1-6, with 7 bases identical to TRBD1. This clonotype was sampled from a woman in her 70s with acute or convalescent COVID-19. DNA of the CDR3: TGTGCCAGCAGCTTGGTCCAGGGGGATTCACCCCTCCACTTT. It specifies CASSLVQGDSPLHF.